The entry below gives a single T cell receptor beta chain sequence along with its context. The table came from immunoSEQ multiplex PCR; TCRdb's copy has only in-frame clones and leaves some out. The sample holds around 18,000 clones; around 91% are singletons and the top ten take 10% to 15%. The V segment lost 4 bases and the J segment 8 bases; nucleotides outside the gene matches: 7. From germline, CDR1 is MNHEY and CDR2 SMNVEV (reference sequence). The CDR3 consists of 13 residues. This sample stems from a study of T cell clones after liver transplantation. The rearrangement uses TRBV27 and TRBJ1-2; TRBD1 matches at 7 bases. The clonotype comes from a human patient who received a liver transplant. Some T cells may be provided by the graft donor. The sequences come from CD8+ T cells from blood, collected roughly 3.5 years after liver transplant. The CDR3 nucleotides are TGTGCCAGCAGTTCCGACAGGGCAGGAGGCTACACCTTC. Translating gives CASSSDRAGGYTF.